The rows below give T cell receptor beta chains drawn from one sample of a study of T cell repertoires in cytomegalovirus infection. TCRdb analysed the reads with MiXCR anew, one entry per CDR3 protein. The sample shows some 320,000 distinct CDR3 sequences, more than 9% of them seen only once. Input material: PBMCs. All receptors derive from a human donor in good health (CMV status not recorded). Some clones in this sample may be carry-over from other donors' samples. Each CDR3 is given without its conserved first and last residue. D genes are given only for firm matches.

v_call: TRBV5-5; j_call: TRBJ2-1; d_call: -; cdr3_aa: ASSLEVGRPKDEQF
v_call: TRBV7-2; j_call: TRBJ2-2; d_call: -; cdr3_aa: ASSLGQSNTGELF
v_call: TRBV7-9; j_call: TRBJ2-7; d_call: -; cdr3_aa: ASSWSGSYEQY
v_call: TRBV2; j_call: TRBJ2-5; d_call: -; cdr3_aa: ATRDRDKETQY
v_call: TRBV4-2; j_call: TRBJ1-2; d_call: TRBD1; cdr3_aa: ASSQVAGQGDYGYT
v_call: TRBV6-2/TRBV6-3; j_call: TRBJ2-7; d_call: -; cdr3_aa: ASSYSTGIGYEQY
v_call: TRBV4-3; j_call: TRBJ2-1; d_call: TRBD2; cdr3_aa: ASSQDAGGSYNEQF
v_call: TRBV7-2; j_call: TRBJ2-1; d_call: TRBD2; cdr3_aa: ASSPPGWLAGQGEQF
v_call: TRBV7-6; j_call: TRBJ2-3; d_call: -; cdr3_aa: ASSLVSGLRGPSSITDTQY
v_call: TRBV29-1; j_call: TRBJ2-1; d_call: TRBD1; cdr3_aa: SGTGATYNEQF
v_call: TRBV28; j_call: TRBJ1-5; d_call: TRBD1; cdr3_aa: ASSSHRGRNQPQH
v_call: TRBV18; j_call: TRBJ1-3; d_call: -; cdr3_aa: ASSPKSSGNTIY
v_call: TRBV7-2; j_call: TRBJ2-7; d_call: -; cdr3_aa: ASSVGLSYEQY
v_call: TRBV27; j_call: TRBJ2-5; d_call: TRBD2; cdr3_aa: ASSSTSGSGETQY
v_call: TRBV9; j_call: TRBJ1-6; d_call: -; cdr3_aa: ASSVFGLDRLTYNSPLH
v_call: TRBV4-2; j_call: TRBJ2-7; d_call: -; cdr3_aa: ASSPDSFSYEQY
v_call: TRBV11-2; j_call: TRBJ2-2; d_call: -; cdr3_aa: ASSSGVSFSGELF
v_call: TRBV11-3; j_call: TRBJ2-1; d_call: -; cdr3_aa: ASSLEESYNEQF
v_call: TRBV27; j_call: TRBJ1-5; d_call: -; cdr3_aa: ASRDVGGQPQH
v_call: TRBV7-2; j_call: TRBJ2-5; d_call: -; cdr3_aa: ASSLVRGSAETQY
v_call: TRBV4-3; j_call: TRBJ2-6; d_call: -; cdr3_aa: ASSQDRGRGSGANVLT
v_call: TRBV5-4; j_call: TRBJ2-5; d_call: TRBD1; cdr3_aa: ASSSGTEETQY
v_call: TRBV6-5; j_call: TRBJ2-1; d_call: TRBD2; cdr3_aa: ASRGLAGGYNEQF
v_call: TRBV12-3/TRBV12-4; j_call: TRBJ2-3; d_call: TRBD2; cdr3_aa: ASSPNSGRSTDTQY
v_call: TRBV7-2; j_call: TRBJ1-2; d_call: TRBD1; cdr3_aa: ASSLLRGPANYGYT
v_call: TRBV7-9; j_call: TRBJ2-5; d_call: -; cdr3_aa: ASSQRASLGQETQY
v_call: TRBV11-2; j_call: TRBJ2-6; d_call: -; cdr3_aa: ASSYGQLGANVLT
v_call: TRBV24-1; j_call: TRBJ2-1; d_call: TRBD2; cdr3_aa: ATGRRGRGEQF
v_call: TRBV3-1; j_call: TRBJ1-1; d_call: TRBD1; cdr3_aa: ASSPQTGWGTEAF
v_call: TRBV15; j_call: TRBJ1-5; d_call: TRBD1; cdr3_aa: ATSKAQGGVGSNQPQH
v_call: TRBV10-3; j_call: TRBJ2-1; d_call: -; cdr3_aa: ATQVGYEQF
v_call: TRBV12-3/TRBV12-4; j_call: TRBJ1-2; d_call: TRBD1; cdr3_aa: ASSHTDRVRDGYT
v_call: TRBV7-8; j_call: TRBJ2-7; d_call: TRBD2; cdr3_aa: ASSFSLAGSGKQY
v_call: TRBV7-8; j_call: TRBJ2-3; d_call: -; cdr3_aa: ASSLGSRSTDTQY
v_call: TRBV7-8; j_call: TRBJ2-3; d_call: TRBD2; cdr3_aa: ASSLGTLAGGIDTQY
v_call: TRBV20-1; j_call: TRBJ1-1; d_call: TRBD1; cdr3_aa: SAKVPGQGNTEAF
v_call: TRBV7-6; j_call: TRBJ2-3; d_call: -; cdr3_aa: ASSLGWDTQY
v_call: TRBV4-1; j_call: TRBJ1-5; d_call: -; cdr3_aa: ASSQDGQGLRQPQH
v_call: TRBV7-9; j_call: TRBJ2-7; d_call: -; cdr3_aa: ASSPETVPSYEQY
v_call: TRBV19; j_call: TRBJ2-3; d_call: -; cdr3_aa: ASSISGSTDTQY
v_call: TRBV28; j_call: TRBJ1-5; d_call: -; cdr3_aa: ASSSSGTNQPQH
v_call: TRBV7-8; j_call: TRBJ2-1; d_call: -; cdr3_aa: ASSFGVGEYNEQF
v_call: TRBV7-2; j_call: TRBJ2-5; d_call: TRBD2; cdr3_aa: ASSFNSGGAGETQY
v_call: TRBV6-5; j_call: TRBJ1-1; d_call: -; cdr3_aa: ASSYASGTAAF
v_call: TRBV15; j_call: TRBJ2-1; d_call: TRBD2; cdr3_aa: ATSRDDGGTSGNEQF
v_call: TRBV25-1; j_call: TRBJ2-5; d_call: TRBD1; cdr3_aa: ASTDRVETRY